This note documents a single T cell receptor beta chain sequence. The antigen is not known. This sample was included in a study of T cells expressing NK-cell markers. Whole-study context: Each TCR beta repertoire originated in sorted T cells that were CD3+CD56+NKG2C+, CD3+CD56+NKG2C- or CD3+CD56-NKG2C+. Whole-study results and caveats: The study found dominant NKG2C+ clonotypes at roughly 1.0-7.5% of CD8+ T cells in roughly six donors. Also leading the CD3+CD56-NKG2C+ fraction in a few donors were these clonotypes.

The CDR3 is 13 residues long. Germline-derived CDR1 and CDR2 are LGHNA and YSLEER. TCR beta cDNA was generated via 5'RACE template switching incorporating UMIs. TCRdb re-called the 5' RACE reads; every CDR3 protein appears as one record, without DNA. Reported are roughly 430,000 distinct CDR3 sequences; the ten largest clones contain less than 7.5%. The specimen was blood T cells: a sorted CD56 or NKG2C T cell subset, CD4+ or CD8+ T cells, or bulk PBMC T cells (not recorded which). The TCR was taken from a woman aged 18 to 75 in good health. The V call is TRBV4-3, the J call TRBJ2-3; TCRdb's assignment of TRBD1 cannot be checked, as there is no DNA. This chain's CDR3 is CASSQDRDRAKYF.